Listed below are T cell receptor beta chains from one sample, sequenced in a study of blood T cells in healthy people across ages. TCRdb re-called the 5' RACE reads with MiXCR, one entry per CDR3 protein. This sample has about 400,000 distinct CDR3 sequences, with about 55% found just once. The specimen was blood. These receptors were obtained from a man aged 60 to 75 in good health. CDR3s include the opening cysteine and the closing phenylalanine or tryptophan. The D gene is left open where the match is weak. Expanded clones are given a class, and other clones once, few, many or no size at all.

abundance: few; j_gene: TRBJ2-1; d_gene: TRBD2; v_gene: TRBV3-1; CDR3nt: TGTGCCAGCAGTCTCCCTAGCGGAGTAAGCAATGAGCAGTTCTTC; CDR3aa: CASSLPSGVSNEQFF
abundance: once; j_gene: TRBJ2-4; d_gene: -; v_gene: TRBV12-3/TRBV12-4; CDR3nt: TGTGCCAGCAGCAAAGGAAGGCCCAAAAACATTCAGTACTTC; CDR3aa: CASSKGRPKNIQYF
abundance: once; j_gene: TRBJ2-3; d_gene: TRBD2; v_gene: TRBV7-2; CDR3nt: TGTGCCAGCAGCTCCGGACTAGCGGGAGTGGCAGATACGCAGTATTTT; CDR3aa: CASSSGLAGVADTQYF
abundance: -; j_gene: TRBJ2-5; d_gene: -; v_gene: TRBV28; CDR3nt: TGTGCCAGCAGTCCAGGCAGGGGAGGAGAGACCCAGTACTTC; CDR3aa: CASSPGRGGETQYF
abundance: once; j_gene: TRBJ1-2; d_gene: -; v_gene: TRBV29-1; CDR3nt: TGCAGCGATACCAGAATCTCTCGTGGCTACACCTTC; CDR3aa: CSDTRISRGYTF
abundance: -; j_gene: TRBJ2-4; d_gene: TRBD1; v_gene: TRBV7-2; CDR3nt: TGTGCCAGCGGAGGGACAGGGAGGAATGAGCAGTACTTC; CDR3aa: CASGGTGRNEQYF
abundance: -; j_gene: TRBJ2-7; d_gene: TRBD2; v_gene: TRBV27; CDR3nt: TGTGCCAGCAGTTTCCTATTAGCGGGAGGGGAGACCTACGAGCAGTACTTC; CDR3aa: CASSFLLAGGETYEQYF
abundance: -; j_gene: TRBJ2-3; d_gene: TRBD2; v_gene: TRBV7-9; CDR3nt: TGTGCCTGCAGCTTCTATACTAGCGGGCCTGCGGGTACGCAGTATTTT; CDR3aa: CACSFYTSGPAGTQYF
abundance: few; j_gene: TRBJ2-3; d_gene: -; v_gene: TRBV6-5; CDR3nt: TGTGCCAGCAGCCAATGGACGGCAGATACGCAGTATTTT; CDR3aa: CASSQWTADTQYF
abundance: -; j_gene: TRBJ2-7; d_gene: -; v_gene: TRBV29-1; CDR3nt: TGCAGCTTCCGGGACCTGTCTCGAGAGCAGTACTTC; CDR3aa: CSFRDLSREQYF
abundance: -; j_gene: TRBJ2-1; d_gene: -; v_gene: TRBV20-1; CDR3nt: TGCAGTGCTATGGGATCGGGACGGCGAGACAATGAGCAGTTCTTC; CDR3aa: CSAMGSGRRDNEQFF
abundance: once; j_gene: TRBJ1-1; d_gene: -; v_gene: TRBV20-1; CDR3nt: TGCAGTGCTAGAGATTTCACCGCAGGGCAGACTGAAGCTTTCTTT; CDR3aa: CSARDFTAGQTEAFF
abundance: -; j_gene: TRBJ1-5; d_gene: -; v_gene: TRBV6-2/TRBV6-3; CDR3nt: TGTGCCAGCAGTTCCCTCACCCCTGTTAATCAGCCCCAGCATTTT; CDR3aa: CASSSLTPVNQPQHF
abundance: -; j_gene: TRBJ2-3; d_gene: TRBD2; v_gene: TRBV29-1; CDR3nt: TGCAGCGCCCTTGAGGGTGCGGAGCGGGGTACGCAGTATTTT; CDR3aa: CSALEGAERGTQYF
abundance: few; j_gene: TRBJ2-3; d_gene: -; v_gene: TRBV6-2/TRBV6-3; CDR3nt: TGTGCCAGCGGTCGGGACGCCAGCACAGATACGCAGTATTTT; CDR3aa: CASGRDASTDTQYF
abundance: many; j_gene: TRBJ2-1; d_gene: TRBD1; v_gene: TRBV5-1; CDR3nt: TGCGCCAGCAGCGGGGACGGGACAGCTTACAATGAGCAGTTCTTC; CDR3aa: CASSGDGTAYNEQFF
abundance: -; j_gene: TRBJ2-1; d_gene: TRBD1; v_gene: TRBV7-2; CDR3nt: TGTGCCAGCAGCTTAACCACCGGGACAGGGTGGGGTAATGAGCAGTTCTTC; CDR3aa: CASSLTTGTGWGNEQFF
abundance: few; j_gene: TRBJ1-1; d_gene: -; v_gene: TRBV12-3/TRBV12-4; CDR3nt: TGTGCCAGCAGTTTACCAGGGCAGGCAGCTTTCTTT; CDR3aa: CASSLPGQAAFF
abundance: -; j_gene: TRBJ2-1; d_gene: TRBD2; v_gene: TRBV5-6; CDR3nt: TGTGCCAGCAGCTGGAGCGGGAAGGATGAGCAGTTCTTC; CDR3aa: CASSWSGKDEQFF
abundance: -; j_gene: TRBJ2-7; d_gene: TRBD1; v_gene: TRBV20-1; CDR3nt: TGCAGTGCCACAACGGACAGGAACTTGGGTAGGGAGCAGTACTTC; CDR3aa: CSATTDRNLGREQYF
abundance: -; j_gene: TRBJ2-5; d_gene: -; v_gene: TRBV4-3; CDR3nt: TGCGCCAGCAGCCAAGACCCGGCCAGGGCGGGGGAGACCCAGTACTTC; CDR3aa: CASSQDPARAGETQYF
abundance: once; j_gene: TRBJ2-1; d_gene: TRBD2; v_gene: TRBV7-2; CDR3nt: TGTGCCAGCAGCTTAGGTGGGCGGGGGACCACCTACAATGAGCAGTTCTTC; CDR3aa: CASSLGGRGTTYNEQFF
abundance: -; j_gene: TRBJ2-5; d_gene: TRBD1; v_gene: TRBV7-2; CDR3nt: TGTGCCAGCAGCGGGACAGGGGAAGAGACCCAGTACTTC; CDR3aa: CASSGTGEETQYF
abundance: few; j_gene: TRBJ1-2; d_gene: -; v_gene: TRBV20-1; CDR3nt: TGCAGTGCTAGAACCGCGGGCGGACTCAACTATGGCTACACCTTC; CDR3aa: CSARTAGGLNYGYTF
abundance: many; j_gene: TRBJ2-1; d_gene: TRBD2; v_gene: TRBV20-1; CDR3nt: TGCAGTGCTAGGGGGGGGTACAATGAGCAGTTCTTC; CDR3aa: CSARGGYNEQFF
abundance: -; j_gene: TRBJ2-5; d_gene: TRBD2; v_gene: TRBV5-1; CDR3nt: TGCGCCAGCAGCTTGATCGGGGGGGGTAGGGGACAAGAGACCCAGTACTTC; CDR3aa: CASSLIGGGRGQETQYF
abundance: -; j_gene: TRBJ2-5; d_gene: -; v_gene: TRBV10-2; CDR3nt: TGCGCCAGCAGTGACACCGTAGAGACCCAGTACTTC; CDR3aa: CASSDTVETQYF
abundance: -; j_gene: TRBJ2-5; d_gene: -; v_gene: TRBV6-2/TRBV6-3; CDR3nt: TGTGCCAGCAGTGATGGTGGGAACGGCGAGACCCAGTACTTC; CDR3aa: CASSDGGNGETQYF
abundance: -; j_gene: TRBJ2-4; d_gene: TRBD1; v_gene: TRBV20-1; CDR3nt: TGCAGTGCTAGAGACCCGACAGGGATGCAGCAGTACTTC; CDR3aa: CSARDPTGMQQYF
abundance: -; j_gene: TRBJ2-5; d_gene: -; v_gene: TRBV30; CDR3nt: TGTGCCTATATACCAAGGGGGGGAGGTAGGACCCAGTACTTC; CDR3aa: CAYIPRGGGRTQYF
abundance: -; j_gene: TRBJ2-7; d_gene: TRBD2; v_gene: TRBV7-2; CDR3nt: TGTGCCAGCAGCCCAGACCTCGGGGGGTCCTACGAGCAGTACTTC; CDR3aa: CASSPDLGGSYEQYF
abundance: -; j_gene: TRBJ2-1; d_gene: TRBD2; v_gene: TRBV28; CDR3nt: TGTGCCAGCAGTTCAGGGACTAGCGGGATCTCCCAGCAGTTCTTC; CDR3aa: CASSSGTSGISQQFF
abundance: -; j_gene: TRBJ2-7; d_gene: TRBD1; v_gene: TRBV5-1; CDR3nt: TGCGCCAGCAGCCGCGACAGGGCCCCCTCCTACGAGCAGTACTTC; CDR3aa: CASSRDRAPSYEQYF
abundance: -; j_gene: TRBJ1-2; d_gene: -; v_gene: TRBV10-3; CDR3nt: TGTGCCATCAGTGAAACGGGGGGGGATGGCTACACCTTC; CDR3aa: CAISETGGDGYTF
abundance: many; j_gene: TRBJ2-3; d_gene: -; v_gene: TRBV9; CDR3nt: TGTGCCAGCTGCGAGGGGGTAGGCCTAGCGGTCACAGATACGCAGTATTTT; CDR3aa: CASCEGVGLAVTDTQYF
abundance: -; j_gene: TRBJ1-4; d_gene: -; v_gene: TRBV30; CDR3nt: TGTGCCTGGAGTTACTTGGGTGAAAAACTGTTTTTT; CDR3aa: CAWSYLGEKLFF
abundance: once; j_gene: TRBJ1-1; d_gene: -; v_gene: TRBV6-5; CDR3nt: TGTGCCAGCAGTCTGGGACTGCCGAACACTGAAGCTTTCTTT; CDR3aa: CASSLGLPNTEAFF
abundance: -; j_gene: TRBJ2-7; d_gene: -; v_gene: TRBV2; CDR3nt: TGTGCCAGCAGAGAGGAGGGCGGTTCCTACGAGCAGTACTTC; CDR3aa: CASREEGGSYEQYF
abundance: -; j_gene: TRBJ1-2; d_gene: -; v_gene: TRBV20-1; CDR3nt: TGCAGTGCTAGACCGGGCAGTGCTAACTATGGCTACACCTTC; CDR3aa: CSARPGSANYGYTF
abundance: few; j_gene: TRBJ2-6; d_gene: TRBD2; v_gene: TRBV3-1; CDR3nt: TGTGCCAGCAGCCGCACGACTAGCGGGGGAACTGGGGCCAACGTCCTGACTTTC; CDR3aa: CASSRTTSGGTGANVLTF
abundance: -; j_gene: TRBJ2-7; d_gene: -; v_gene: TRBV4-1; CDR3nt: TGCGCCAGCAGCCAAGCCGGGGAATACGAGCAGTACTTC; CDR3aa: CASSQAGEYEQYF
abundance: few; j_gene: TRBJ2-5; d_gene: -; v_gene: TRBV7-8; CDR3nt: TGTGCCAGCAGCTTAAGCAACAGGTGGACCCAGTACTTC; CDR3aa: CASSLSNRWTQYF
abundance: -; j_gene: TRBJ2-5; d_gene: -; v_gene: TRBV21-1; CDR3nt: TGTGCCAGCAGCAAAGCGCGGGACCCTTCGACACGGCCGGAGACCCAGTACTTC; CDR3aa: CASSKARDPSTRPETQYF
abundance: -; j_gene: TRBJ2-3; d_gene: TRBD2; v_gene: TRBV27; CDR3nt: TGTGCCAGCAGTCGCCGACTAGCGGGAACTAGCACAGATACGCAGTATTTT; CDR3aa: CASSRRLAGTSTDTQYF
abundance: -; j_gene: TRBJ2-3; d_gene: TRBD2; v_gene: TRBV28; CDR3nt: TGTGCCAGCAGTTTCGGGGCTAGCGGGAGGAGGGATACGCAGTATTTT; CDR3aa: CASSFGASGRRDTQYF
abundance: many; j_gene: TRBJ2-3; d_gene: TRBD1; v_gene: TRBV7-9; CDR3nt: TGTGCCAGCAGCTTAGAGACAGGGTCAGATACGCAGTATTTT; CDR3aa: CASSLETGSDTQYF
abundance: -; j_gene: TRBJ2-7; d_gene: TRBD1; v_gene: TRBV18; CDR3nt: TGTGCCAGCTCACCAATCGGACAGGGGACGGGCGAGCAGTACTTC; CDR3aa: CASSPIGQGTGEQYF
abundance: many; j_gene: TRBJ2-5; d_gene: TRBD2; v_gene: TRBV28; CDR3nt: TGTGCCAGCAGTTCAGCGGGAGGAGGCCAAGAGACCCAGTACTTC; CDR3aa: CASSSAGGGQETQYF
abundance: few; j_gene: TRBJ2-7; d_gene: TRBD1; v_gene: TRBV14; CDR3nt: TGTGCCAGCAGCCAACGACAGGGACCCTACGAGCAGTACTTC; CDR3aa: CASSQRQGPYEQYF
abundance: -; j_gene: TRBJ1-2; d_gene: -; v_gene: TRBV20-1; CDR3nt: TGCAGTGCTAAGTCCGTGGGGGGCAACTATGGCTACACCTTC; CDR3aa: CSAKSVGGNYGYTF
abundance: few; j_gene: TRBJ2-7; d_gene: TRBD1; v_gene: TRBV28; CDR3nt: TGTGCCAGCAGTGGGACAGGGTCGACCTACGAGCAGTACTTC; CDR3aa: CASSGTGSTYEQYF
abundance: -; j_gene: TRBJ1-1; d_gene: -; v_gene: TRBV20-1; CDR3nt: TGCAGCACCAGGGAATCAAGAACTTTCGAAGCTTTCTTT; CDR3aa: CSTRESRTFEAFF
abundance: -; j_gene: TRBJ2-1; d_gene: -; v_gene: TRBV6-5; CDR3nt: TGTGCCAGCAGCAGACAGGGAGTGGGAGGCAATGAGCAGTTCTTC; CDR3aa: CASSRQGVGGNEQFF
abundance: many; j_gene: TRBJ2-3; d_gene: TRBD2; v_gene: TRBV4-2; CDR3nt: TGTGCCAGCAGCCAAGCCGGACTAGCGGTCGATATAGATACGCAGTATTTT; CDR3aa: CASSQAGLAVDIDTQYF
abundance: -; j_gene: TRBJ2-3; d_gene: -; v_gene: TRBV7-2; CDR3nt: TGTGCCAGCAGTACGGAGATTACGCAGTATTTT; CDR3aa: CASSTEITQYF